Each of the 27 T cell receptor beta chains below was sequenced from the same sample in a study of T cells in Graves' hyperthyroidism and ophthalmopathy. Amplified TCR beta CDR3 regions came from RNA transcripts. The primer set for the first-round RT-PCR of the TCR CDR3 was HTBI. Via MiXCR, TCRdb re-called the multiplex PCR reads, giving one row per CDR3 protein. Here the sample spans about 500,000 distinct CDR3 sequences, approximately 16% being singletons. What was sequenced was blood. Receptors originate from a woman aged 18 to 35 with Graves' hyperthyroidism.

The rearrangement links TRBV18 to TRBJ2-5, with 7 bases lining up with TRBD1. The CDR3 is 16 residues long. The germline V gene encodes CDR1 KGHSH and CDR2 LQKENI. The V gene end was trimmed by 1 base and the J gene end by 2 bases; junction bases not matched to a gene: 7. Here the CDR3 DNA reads TGTGCCAGCTCACCACGAAGCAGGGGGAGACAAGAGACCCAGTACTTC. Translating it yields CASSPRSRGRQETQYF.

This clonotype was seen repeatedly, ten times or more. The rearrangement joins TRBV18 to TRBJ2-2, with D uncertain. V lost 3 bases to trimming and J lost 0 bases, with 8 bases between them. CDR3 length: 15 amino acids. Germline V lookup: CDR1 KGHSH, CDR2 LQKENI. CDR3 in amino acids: CASSPTRTNTGELFF. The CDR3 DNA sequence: TGTGCCAGCTCACCGACACGGACGAACACCGGGGAGCTGTTTTTT.

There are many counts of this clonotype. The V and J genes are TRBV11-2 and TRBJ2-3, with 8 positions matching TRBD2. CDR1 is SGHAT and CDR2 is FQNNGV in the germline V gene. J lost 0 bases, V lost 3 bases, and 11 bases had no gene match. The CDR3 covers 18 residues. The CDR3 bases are TGTGCCAGCAGCTTGATGGCCTTAGCGGGGACTAGCACAGATACGCAGTATTTT. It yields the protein CASSLMALAGTSTDTQYF.

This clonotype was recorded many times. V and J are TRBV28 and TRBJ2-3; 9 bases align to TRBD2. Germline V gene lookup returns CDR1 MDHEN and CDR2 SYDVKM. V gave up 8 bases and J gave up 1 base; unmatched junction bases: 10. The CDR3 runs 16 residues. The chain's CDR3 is CASLNLAGVGTDTQYF. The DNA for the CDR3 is TGTGCCAGCCTCAACTTAGCGGGAGTGGGCACAGATACGCAGTATTTT. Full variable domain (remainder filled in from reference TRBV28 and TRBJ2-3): DVKVTQSSRYLVKRTGEKVFLECVQDMDHENMFWYRQDPGLGLRLIYFSYDVKMKEKGDIPEGYSVSREKKERFSLILESASTNQTSMYLCASLNLAGVGTDTQYFGPGTRLTVL.

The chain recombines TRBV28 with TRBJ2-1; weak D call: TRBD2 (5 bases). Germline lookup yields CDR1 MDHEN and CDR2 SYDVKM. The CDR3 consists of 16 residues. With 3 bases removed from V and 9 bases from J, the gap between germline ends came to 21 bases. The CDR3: CASSLPGDLPGSEQFF. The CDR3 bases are TGTGCCAGCAGTTTGCCCGGGGATTTACCGGGGAGTGAGCAGTTCTTC.

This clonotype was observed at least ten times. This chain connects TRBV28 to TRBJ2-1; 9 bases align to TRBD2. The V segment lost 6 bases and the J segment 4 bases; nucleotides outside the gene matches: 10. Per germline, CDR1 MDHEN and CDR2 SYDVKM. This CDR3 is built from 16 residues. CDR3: CASRKGRTSAYNEQFF. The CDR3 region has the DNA TGTGCCAGCAGGAAGGGGCGGACTAGCGCGTACAATGAGCAGTTCTTC.

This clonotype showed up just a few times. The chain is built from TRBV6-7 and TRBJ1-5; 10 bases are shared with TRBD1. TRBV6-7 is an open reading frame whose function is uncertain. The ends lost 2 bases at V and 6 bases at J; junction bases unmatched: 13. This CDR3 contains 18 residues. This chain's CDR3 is CASSYPPGQGKSRQPQHF. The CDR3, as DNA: TGTGCCAGCAGTTACCCACCGGGACAGGGGAAATCTCGTCAGCCCCAGCATTTT.

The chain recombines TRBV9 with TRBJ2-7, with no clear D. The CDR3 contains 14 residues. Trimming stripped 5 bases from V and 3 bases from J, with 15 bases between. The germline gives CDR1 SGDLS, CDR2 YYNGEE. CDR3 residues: CASSPRNVYYEQYF. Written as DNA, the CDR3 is TGTGCCAGCAGTCCTCGGAACGTATACTACGAGCAGTACTTC.

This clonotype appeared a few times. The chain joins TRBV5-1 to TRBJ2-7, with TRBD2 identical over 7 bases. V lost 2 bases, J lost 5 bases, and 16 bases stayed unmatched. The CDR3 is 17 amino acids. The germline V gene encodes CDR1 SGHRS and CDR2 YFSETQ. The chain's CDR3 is CASSFNPTGGELDEQYF. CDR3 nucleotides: TGCGCCAGCAGCTTTAATCCAACGGGGGGTGAACTGGACGAGCAGTACTTC. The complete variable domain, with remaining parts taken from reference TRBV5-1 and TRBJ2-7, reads KAGVTQTPRYLIKTRGQQVTLSCSPISGHRSVSWYQQTPGQGLQFLFEYFSETQRNKGNFPGRFSGRQFSNSRSEMNVSTLELGDSALYLCASSFNPTGGELDEQYFGPGTRLTVT.

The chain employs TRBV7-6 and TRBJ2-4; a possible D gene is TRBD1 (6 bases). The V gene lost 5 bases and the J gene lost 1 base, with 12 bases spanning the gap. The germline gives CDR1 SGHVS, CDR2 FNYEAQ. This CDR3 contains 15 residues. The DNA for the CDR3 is TGTGCCAGCAGCCCGTACCAGGGGGCCAAAAACATTCAGTACTTC. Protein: CASSPYQGAKNIQYF.

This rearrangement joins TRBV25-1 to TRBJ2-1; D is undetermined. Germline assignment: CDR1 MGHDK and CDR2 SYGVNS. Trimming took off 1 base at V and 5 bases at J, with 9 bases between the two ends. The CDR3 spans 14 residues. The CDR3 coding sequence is TGTGCCAGCAGTGAATCGCGTATGAACAATGAGCAGTTCTTC. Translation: CASSESRMNNEQFF.

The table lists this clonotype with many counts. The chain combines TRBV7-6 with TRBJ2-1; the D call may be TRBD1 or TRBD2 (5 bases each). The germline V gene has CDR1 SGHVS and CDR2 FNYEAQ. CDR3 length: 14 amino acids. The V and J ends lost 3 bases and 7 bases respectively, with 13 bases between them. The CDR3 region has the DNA TGTGCCAGCAGCTTGGGGGTGATGTCAAATGAGCAGTTCTTC. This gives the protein CASSLGVMSNEQFF.

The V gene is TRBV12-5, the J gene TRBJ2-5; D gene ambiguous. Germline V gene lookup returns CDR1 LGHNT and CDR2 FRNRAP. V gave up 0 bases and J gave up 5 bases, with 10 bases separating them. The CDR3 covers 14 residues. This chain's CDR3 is CASGLVTGTETQYF. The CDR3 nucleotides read TGTGCTAGTGGTTTGGTAACGGGCACGGAGACCCAGTACTTC.

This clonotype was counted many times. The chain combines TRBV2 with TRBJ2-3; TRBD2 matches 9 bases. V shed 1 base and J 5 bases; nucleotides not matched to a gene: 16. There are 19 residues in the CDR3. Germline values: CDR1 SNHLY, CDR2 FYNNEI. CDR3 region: CASSEVSWGREGRGDTQYF. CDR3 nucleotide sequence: TGTGCCAGCAGTGAAGTTTCGTGGGGGCGGGAGGGTCGAGGAGATACGCAGTATTTT.

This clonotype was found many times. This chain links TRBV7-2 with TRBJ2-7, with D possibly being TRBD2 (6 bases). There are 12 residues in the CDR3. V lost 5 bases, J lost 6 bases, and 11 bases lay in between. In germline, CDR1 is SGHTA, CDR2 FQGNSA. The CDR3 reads CASSLTSLEQYF. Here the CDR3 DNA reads TGTGCCAGCAGCCTGACTAGTCTCGAGCAGTACTTC.

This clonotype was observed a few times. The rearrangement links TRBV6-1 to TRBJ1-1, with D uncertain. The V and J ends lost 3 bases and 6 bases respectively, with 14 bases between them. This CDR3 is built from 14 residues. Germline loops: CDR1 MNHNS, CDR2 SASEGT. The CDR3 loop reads CASSDHQKSSEAFF. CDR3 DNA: TGTGCCAGCAGTGATCATCAGAAGTCTTCTGAAGCTTTCTTT.

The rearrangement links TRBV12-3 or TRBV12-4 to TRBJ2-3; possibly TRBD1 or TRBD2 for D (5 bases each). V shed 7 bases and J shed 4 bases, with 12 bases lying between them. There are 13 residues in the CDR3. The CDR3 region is CASTMRGPDTQYF. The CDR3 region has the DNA TGTGCCAGCACGATGAGGGGCCCAGATACGCAGTATTTT.

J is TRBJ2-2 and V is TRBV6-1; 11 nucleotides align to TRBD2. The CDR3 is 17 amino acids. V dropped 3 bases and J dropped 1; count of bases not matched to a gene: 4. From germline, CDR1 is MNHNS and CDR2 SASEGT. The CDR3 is CASSDTGLAGNTGELFF. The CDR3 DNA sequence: TGTGCCAGCAGTGACACAGGACTAGCGGGGAACACCGGGGAGCTGTTTTTT.

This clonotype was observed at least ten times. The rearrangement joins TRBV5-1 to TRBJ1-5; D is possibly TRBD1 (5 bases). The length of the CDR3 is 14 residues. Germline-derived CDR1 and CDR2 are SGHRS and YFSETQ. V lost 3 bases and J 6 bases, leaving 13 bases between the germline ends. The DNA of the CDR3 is TGCGCCAGCAGCTCCGACAGCGGTACTCAGCCCCAGCATTTT. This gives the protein CASSSDSGTQPQHF.

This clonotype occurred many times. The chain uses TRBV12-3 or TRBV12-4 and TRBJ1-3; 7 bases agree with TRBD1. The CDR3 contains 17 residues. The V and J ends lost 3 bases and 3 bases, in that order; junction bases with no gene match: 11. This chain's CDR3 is CASSFLFKTGIGNTIYF. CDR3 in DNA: TGTGCCAGCAGTTTTCTCTTCAAGACAGGGATTGGAAACACCATATATTTT.

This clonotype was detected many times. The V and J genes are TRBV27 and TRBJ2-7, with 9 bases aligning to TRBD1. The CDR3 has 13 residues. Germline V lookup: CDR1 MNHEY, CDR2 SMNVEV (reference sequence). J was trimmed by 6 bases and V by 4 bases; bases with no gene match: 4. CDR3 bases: TGTGCCAGCAGTTCGGGACAGGGAGGCGAGCAGTACTTC. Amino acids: CASSSGQGGEQYF.

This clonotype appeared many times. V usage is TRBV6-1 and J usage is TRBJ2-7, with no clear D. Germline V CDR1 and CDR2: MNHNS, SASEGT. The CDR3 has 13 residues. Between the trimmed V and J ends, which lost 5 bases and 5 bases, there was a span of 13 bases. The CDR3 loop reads CASSYASSDEQYF. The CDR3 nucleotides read TGTGCCAGCAGTTATGCCTCGTCCGACGAGCAGTACTTC.

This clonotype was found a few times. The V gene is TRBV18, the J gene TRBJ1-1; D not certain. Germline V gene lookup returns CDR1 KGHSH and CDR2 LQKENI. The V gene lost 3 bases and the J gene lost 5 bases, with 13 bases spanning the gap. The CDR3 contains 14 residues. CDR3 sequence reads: CASSPMGLGTEAFF. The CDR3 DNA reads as TGTGCCAGCTCACCGATGGGCCTCGGAACTGAAGCTTTCTTT.

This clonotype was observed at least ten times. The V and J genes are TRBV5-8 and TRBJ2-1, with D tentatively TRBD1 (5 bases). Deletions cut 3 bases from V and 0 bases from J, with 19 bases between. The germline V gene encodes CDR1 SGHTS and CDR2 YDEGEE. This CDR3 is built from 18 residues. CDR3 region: CASSSRYRSLTSYNEQFF. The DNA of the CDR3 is TGTGCCAGCAGCTCGCGCTACAGGTCACTCACCTCCTACAATGAGCAGTTCTTC. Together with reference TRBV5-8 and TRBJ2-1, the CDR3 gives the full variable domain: EAGVTQSPTHLIKTRGQQATLRCSPISGHTSVYWYQQALGLGLQFLLWYDEGEERNRGNFPPRFSGRQFPNYSSELNVNALELEDSALYLCASSSRYRSLTSYNEQFFGPGTRLTVL.

CDR3 sequence (DNA): TGTGCCAGCTCACCACTTGAGTCGGGACGCGCCTACGAGCAGTACTTC. This sequence encodes CASSPLESGRAYEQYF. The chain is built from TRBV18 and TRBJ2-7, with D perhaps assigned TRBD1 or TRBD2 (5 bases each). This CDR3 spans 16 amino acids. The germline gives CDR1 KGHSH, CDR2 LQKENI. V was trimmed by 1 base and J by 2 bases, leaving 15 bases between them.

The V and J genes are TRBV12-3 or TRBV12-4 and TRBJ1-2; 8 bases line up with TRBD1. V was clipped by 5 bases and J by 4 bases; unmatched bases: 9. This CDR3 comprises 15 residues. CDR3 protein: CASSQNLDRVYGYTF. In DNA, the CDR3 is TGTGCCAGCAGTCAAAACTTGGACAGGGTCTATGGCTACACCTTC.

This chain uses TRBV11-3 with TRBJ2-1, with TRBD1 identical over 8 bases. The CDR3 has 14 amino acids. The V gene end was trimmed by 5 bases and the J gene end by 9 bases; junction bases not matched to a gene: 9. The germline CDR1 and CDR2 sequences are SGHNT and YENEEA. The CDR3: CASSAGTGSGEQFF. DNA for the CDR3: TGTGCCAGCAGCGCCGGGACAGGCTCGGGTGAGCAGTTCTTC.